This TCR beta chain was documented in a study of T cell responses to AZD1222 COVID-19 vaccine. Study results and caveats: White British donors predominated, females outnumbered males, and clonal diversity was possibly underestimated.

Comments on this clone: Its antigen is currently unknown.

From germline, CDR1 is SGHRS and CDR2 YFSETQ. The CDR3 consists of 15 residues. V was shortened by 2 bases and J by 0 bases, with 11 bases between the two germline ends. Sequencing used immunoSEQ multiplex PCR; TCRdb keeps in-frame clones, though not all of them. The table shows approximately 170,000 clones, with roughly 89% occurring only once. This specimen was peripheral blood, taken 28 days after the second AZD1222 dose. The V call is TRBV5-1, the J call TRBJ1-2; D gene ambiguous. The origin of this receptor is an adult who received the AZD1222 COVID-19 vaccine. CDR3 sequence reads: CASSFTTTPNYGYTF. DNA for the CDR3: TGCGCCAGCAGCTTTACAACCACCCCTAACTATGGCTACACCTTC.